The 23 T cell receptor beta chains below all came from one sample that was sequenced in a study of shared clonotypes between healthy human individuals. Assay: immunoSEQ multiplex PCR; the TCRdb copy retains only in-frame clones and omits some. The data contain around 700,000 clones, about two thirds of them singletons. Sequencing was performed on memory CD4+ T cells sorted from blood. Indicated subset: CD45RA-negative fraction. These receptor sequences come from a woman aged 25-40 years in good health.

This clone was recorded at least ten times. Other DNA sequences in the sample encode the same CDR3. V and J are TRBV28 and TRBJ2-1; 7 bases line up with TRBD2. CDR1 is MDHEN and CDR2 is SYDVKM in the germline V gene. The CDR3 covers 17 residues. V lost 3 bases to trimming and J lost 6 bases; unmatched junction nucleotides: 14. For the CDR3, the DNA is TGTGCCAGCAGTTTCTCCTGGGGCGGGGGTACCCTCAATGAGCAGTTCTTC. Amino acids: CASSFSWGGGTLNEQFF.

This clone was recorded a few times. The chain has TRBV7-7 and TRBJ2-2; D is possibly TRBD2 (5 bases). V was pared by 5 bases and J by 4 bases, with 8 bases between. Germline loops: CDR1 SSHAT, CDR2 FNYEAQ (reference sequence). The CDR3 contains 13 residues. Here the CDR3 DNA reads TGTGCCAGCAGCCGAGGGATCACCGGGGAGCTGTTTTTT. It codes for CASSRGITGELFF.

The V call is TRBV28, the J call TRBJ1-5, with a weak D call TRBD1 (5 bases). Germline V gene data show CDR1 as MDHEN and CDR2 as SYDVKM. This CDR3 comprises 13 residues. V gave up 4 bases and J gave up 3 bases, with 7 bases separating them. The CDR3 spells CASSSGYNQPQHF. CDR3 sequence (DNA): TGTGCCAGCAGTTCAGGGTACAATCAGCCCCAGCATTTT.

The V gene is TRBV6-6, the J gene TRBJ2-7; 11 nucleotides agree with TRBD1. Germline V gives CDR1 MNHNY, CDR2 SVGAGI (reference sequence). V gave up 6 bases and J gave up 0 bases; unmatched junction bases: 7. The CDR3 sequence is 16 residues long. The CDR3 bases are TGTGCCAGCAGCGGACAGGGGGCTTCGACCTCCTACGAGCAGTACTTC. This translates into CASSGQGASTSYEQYF.

This clone was counted at least ten times. This rearrangement joins TRBV19 to TRBJ1-2; D gene unclear. The CDR3 runs 15 residues. Per germline, CDR1 LNHDA and CDR2 SQIVND (reference sequence). V lost 1 base and J lost 0, with 9 bases in between. The CDR3 region has the DNA TGTGCCAGTAGTATAGGCGGGTCGTCTAACTATGGCTACACCTTC. This sequence encodes CASSIGGSSNYGYTF.

The chain joins TRBV28 to TRBJ2-7; D ambiguous. Germline V gene sequence: CDR1 MDHEN, CDR2 SYDVKM. This CDR3 has 15 residues. Trimming took off 4 bases at V and 2 bases at J, with 15 bases between the two ends. In DNA form, the CDR3 reads TGTGCCAGCAGTTCATGGGCGCGCACGCCCTACGAGCAGTACTTC. Translating it yields CASSSWARTPYEQYF.

The V gene is TRBV5-6, the J gene TRBJ1-1; tentative D call: TRBD1 (6 bases). Germline V gene data show CDR1 as SGHDT and CDR2 as YYEEEE. V gave up 2 bases and J gave up 6 bases, with 17 bases separating them. There are 15 residues in the CDR3. CDR3 loop: CASSFRKGGPSEAFF. The CDR3 bases are TGTGCCAGCAGCTTTAGAAAGGGGGGACCATCTGAAGCTTTCTTT.

The CDR3 spells CASSLTRGTAAFF. The CDR3 nucleotides are TGTGCCAGCAGCCTTACTAGGGGTACCGCAGCTTTCTTT. The chain employs TRBV2 and TRBJ1-1, with a possible D match to TRBD1 (5 bases). Germline CDR1 is SNHLY and CDR2 is FYNNEI. The CDR3 has 13 residues. The V gene lost 6 bases and the J gene lost 10 bases, with 18 bases spanning the gap.

This clone has a single count. The CDR3 DNA reads TGCGCCAGCAAACGGGGACAGGCATATAGCAATCAGCCCCAGCATTTT. This gives the protein CASKRGQAYSNQPQHF. The V gene is TRBV5-1, the J gene TRBJ1-5; 8 bases match TRBD1. Trimming cost V 6 bases and J 0 bases; bases outside gene matches: 8. The CDR3 length is 16 residues. CDR1 is SGHRS, CDR2 YFSETQ, per germline.

The rearrangement uses TRBV28 and TRBJ1-6, with 7 bases lining up with TRBD1. From germline, CDR1 is MDHEN and CDR2 SYDVKM. This CDR3 spans 16 amino acids. V shed 5 bases, J shed 9 bases, and the junction held 13 bases outside the gene matches. CDR3 protein: CASSADRRRSSSPLHF. The DNA of the CDR3 is TGTGCCAGCAGTGCGGACAGGAGACGCTCTTCTTCACCCCTCCACTTT.

The gene calls are TRBV25-1 and TRBJ2-7; the D gene is possibly TRBD2 (5 bases). Trimming took 5 bases from V and 5 from J, leaving 19 bases between them. This CDR3 has 15 residues. Germline V gene lookup returns CDR1 MGHDK and CDR2 SYGVNS. The CDR3, as DNA: TGTGCCAGCAGTTTAGGGCGGGCCTTGCCCAACGAGCAGTACTTC. This translates into CASSLGRALPNEQYF.

The rearrangement uses TRBV5-1 and TRBJ2-5; 13 nucleotides agree with TRBD2. In germline, CDR1 is SGHRS, CDR2 YFSETQ. CDR3 length equals 16 residues. Germline trimming cut 3 bases from V and 5 bases from J; bases unmatched to any gene: 7. CDR3 sequence: CASSWLGLAGTETQYF. CDR3 DNA: TGCGCCAGCAGCTGGCTGGGACTAGCGGGAACGGAGACCCAGTACTTC.

This clone came up once. The chain recombines TRBV6-5 with TRBJ1-4; TRBD1 might be the D (5 bases). V was trimmed by 5 bases and J by 8 bases, leaving 15 bases between them. Germline V gene sequence: CDR1 MNHEY, CDR2 SVGAGI. CDR3 length: 14 residues. The CDR3 loop reads CASSSALSGEKLFF. CDR3 DNA sequence: TGTGCCAGCAGTAGTGCCCTCTCAGGGGAAAAACTGTTTTTT.

J is TRBJ2-3 and V is TRBV29-1; maybe TRBD1 (6 bases). This CDR3 contains 14 residues. CDR1 and CDR2 (germline): SQVTM, ANQGSEA. The V end lost 4 bases, the J end lost 4 bases, and 15 bases lay between the germline ends. The CDR3 region is CSVGNRVWADTQYF. CDR3 DNA sequence: TGCAGCGTTGGGAACAGGGTTTGGGCAGATACGCAGTATTTT.

CDR3 in DNA: TGTGCCAGCAGTTATGGTCCTAGCGGGAGTTACGAGCAGTACTTC. It encodes CASSYGPSGSYEQYF. The rearrangement uses TRBV7-2 and TRBJ2-7, with 10 bases aligning to TRBD2. Trimming removed 6 bases from V and 4 bases from J; junction bases left unmatched: 9. The CDR3 extends over 15 amino acids. The germline V gene has CDR1 SGHTA and CDR2 FQGNSA.

V gene TRBV5-4 combines with J gene TRBJ2-1; D call uncertain. Germline V CDR1 and CDR2: SGHNT, YYREEE (reference sequence). The V end was cut by 4 bases, the J end by 0 bases, with 11 bases between. The CDR3 runs 15 residues. The CDR3 protein is CASSQTSVSYNEQFF. CDR3 in DNA: TGTGCCAGCAGCCAGACCTCAGTCTCCTACAATGAGCAGTTCTTC.

This chain joins TRBV19 and TRBJ2-3; 8 bases agree with TRBD2. CDR1 and CDR2 (germline): LNHDA, SQIVND (reference sequence). Losses at the gene ends were 7 bases for V and 2 bases for J; bases not matched to a gene: 5. There are 14 residues in the CDR3. CDR3 amino acids: CASKREQYTDTQYF. The CDR3 DNA sequence: TGTGCCAGTAAGCGGGAGCAATACACAGATACGCAGTATTTT.

The chain links TRBV5-1 to TRBJ2-7, with TRBD2 identical over 10 bases. V lost 4 bases, J lost 2 bases, and 18 bases stayed unmatched. The CDR3 sequence is 19 residues long. The germline gives CDR1 SGHRS, CDR2 YFSETQ. The CDR3 coding sequence is TGCGCCAGCAGCCCACAGGGGTTTCCTAGCGGGAGAAACCCCTACGAGCAGTACTTC. This codes for CASSPQGFPSGRNPYEQYF.

CDR3 coding DNA: TGTGCCAGCAGTTACCAGGGGAATTTAGGCTACACCTTC. This gives the protein CASSYQGNLGYTF. J is TRBJ1-2 and V is TRBV6-5; perhaps TRBD1 as D (6 bases). The CDR3 loop spans 13 amino acids. V was trimmed by 2 bases and J by 8 bases, leaving 12 bases between them. The germline V gene has CDR1 MNHEY and CDR2 SVGAGI.

The rearrangement links TRBV7-3 to TRBJ2-7; D may match TRBD1 or TRBD2 (5 bases each). The CDR3 contains 15 residues. Germline V gives CDR1 SGHTA, CDR2 FQGTGA. V lost 0 bases to trimming and J lost 5 bases, with 14 bases between them. CDR3 bases: TGTGCCAGCAGCTTAACTAGCGACAGCGTGCACGAGCAGTACTTC. It yields the protein CASSLTSDSVHEQYF.

Worth noting for this clone: This may arise from a read error, as a much more abundant clone is one base away. The same CDR3 is also encoded by other DNA sequences in this sample. This chain uses TRBV11-1 with TRBJ2-5; D call uncertain. CDR3 length: 14 amino acids. Between the trimmed V and J ends, which lost 7 bases and 5 bases, there was a span of 17 bases. Germline lookup yields CDR1 SGHAT and CDR2 FQDESV (reference sequence). For the CDR3, the DNA is TGTGCCAGCACCCGGACGGACCTCCAGGAGACCCAGTACTTC. It codes for CASTRTDLQETQYF.

This clone was observed once. This chain connects TRBV11-2 to TRBJ1-5, with D perhaps TRBD1 (5 bases). The CDR3 has 13 residues. From germline, CDR1 is SGHAT and CDR2 FQNNGV. The V gene lost 3 bases and the J gene lost 5 bases, with 8 bases spanning the gap. CDR3 bases: TGTGCCAGCAGCTTCCAGACAGATCAGCCCCAGCATTTT. Translation: CASSFQTDQPQHF.

The table lists this clone with many counts. This chain connects TRBV10-3 to TRBJ1-1, with no clear D. Germline assignment: CDR1 ENHRY and CDR2 SYGVKD. The CDR3 contains 15 residues. With 2 bases removed from V and 1 base from J, the gap between germline ends came to 11 bases. CDR3 protein: CAISEPGLANTEAFF. Written as DNA, the CDR3 is TGTGCCATCAGTGAGCCCGGACTGGCGAACACTGAAGCTTTCTTT.